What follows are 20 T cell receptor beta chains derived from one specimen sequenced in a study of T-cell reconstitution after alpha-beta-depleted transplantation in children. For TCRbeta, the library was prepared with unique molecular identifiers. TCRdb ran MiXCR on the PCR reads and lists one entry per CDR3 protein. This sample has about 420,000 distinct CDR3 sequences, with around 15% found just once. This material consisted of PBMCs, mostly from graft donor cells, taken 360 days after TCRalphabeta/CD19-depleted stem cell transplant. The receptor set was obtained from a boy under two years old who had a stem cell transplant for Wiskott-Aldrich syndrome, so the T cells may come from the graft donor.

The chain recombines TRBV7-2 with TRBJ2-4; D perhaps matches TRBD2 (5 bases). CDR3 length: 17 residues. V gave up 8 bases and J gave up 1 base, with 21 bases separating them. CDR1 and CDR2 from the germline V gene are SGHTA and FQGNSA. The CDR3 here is CASPGGCVAEAKNIQYF. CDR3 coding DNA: TGTGCCAGCCCAGGAGGTTGTGTAGCCGAGGCCAAAAACATTCAGTACTTC.

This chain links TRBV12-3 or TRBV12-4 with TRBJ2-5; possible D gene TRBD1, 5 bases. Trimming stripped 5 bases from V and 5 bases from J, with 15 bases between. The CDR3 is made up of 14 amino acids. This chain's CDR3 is CASSPWGGFETQYF. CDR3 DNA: TGTGCCAGCAGTCCCTGGGGCGGTTTTGAGACCCAGTACTTC.

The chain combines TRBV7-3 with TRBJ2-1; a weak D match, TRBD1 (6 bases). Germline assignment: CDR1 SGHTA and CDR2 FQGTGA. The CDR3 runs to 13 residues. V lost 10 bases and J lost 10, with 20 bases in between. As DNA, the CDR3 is TGTGCCATGGGCCCTGAGTACAGGGTCGAGCAGTTCTTC. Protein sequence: CAMGPEYRVEQFF.

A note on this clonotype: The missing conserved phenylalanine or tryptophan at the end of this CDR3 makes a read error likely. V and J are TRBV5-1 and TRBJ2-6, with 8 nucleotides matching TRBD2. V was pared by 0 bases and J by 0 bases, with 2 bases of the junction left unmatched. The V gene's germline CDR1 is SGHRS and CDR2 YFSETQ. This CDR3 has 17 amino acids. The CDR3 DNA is TGCGCCAGCAGCTTGGCCGGGGGGGGCTCTGGGGCCAACGTCCTGACTTCC. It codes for CASSLAGGGSGANVLTS.

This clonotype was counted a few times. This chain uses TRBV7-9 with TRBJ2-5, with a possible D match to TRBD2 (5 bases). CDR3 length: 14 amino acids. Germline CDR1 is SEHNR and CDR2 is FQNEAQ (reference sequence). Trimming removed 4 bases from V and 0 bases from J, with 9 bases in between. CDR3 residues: CASSSREYQETQYF. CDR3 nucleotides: TGTGCCAGCAGCTCCCGGGAATACCAAGAGACCCAGTACTTC.

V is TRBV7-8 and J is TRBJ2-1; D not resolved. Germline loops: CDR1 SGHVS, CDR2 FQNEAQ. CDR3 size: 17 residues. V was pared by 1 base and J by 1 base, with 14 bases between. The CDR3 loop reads CASSLVRLGLSYNEQFF. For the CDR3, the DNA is TGTGCCAGCAGCTTAGTGCGGTTGGGCTTGTCCTACAATGAGCAGTTCTTC.

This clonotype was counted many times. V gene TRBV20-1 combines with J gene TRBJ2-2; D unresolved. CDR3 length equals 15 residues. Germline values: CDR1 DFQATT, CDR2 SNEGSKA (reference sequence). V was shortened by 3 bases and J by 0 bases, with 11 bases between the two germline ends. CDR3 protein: CSARGRIANTGELFF. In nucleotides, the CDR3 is TGCAGTGCTAGGGGCAGGATCGCGAACACCGGGGAGCTGTTTTTT.

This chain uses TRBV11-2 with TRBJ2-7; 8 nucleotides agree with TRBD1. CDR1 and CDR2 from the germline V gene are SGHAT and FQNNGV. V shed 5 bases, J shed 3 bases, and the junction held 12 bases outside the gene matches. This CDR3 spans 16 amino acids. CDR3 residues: CASSPRTGQDRYEQYF. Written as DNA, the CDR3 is TGTGCCAGCAGCCCACGGACAGGGCAGGATCGCTACGAGCAGTACTTC. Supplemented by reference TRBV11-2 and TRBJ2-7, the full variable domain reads EAGVAQSPRYKIIEKRQSVAFWCNPISGHATLYWYQQILGQGPKLLIQFQNNGVVDDSQLPKDRFSAERLKGVDSTLKIQPAKLEDSAVYLCASSPRTGQDRYEQYFGPGTRLTVT.

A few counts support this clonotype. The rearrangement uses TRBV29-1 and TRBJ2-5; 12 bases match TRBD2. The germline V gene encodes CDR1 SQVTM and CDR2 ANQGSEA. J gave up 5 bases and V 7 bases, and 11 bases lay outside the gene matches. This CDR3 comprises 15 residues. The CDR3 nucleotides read TGCAGCGCTAAGACTAGCGGGAGTATTGCGGAGACCCAGTACTTC. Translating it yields CSAKTSGSIAETQYF.

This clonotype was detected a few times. This CDR3 reads CASSTAGELFF. The CDR3 nucleotides read TGTGCCAGCAGCACGGCCGGGGAGCTGTTTTTT. The chain uses TRBV21-1 and TRBJ2-2. TRBV21-1 is shown as a pseudogene. The length of the CDR3 is 11 residues.

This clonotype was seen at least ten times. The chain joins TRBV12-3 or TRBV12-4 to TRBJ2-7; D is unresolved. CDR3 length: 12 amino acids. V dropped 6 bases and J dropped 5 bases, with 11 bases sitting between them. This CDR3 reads CASRGIPNEQYF. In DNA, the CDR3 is TGTGCCAGCAGGGGAATTCCGAACGAGCAGTACTTC.

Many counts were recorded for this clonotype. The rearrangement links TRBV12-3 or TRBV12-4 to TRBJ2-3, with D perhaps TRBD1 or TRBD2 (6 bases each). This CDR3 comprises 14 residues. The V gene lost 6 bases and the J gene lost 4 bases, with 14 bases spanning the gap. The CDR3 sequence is CASSKDYRADTQYF. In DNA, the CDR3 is TGTGCCAGCAGCAAGGACTACAGGGCAGATACGCAGTATTTT.

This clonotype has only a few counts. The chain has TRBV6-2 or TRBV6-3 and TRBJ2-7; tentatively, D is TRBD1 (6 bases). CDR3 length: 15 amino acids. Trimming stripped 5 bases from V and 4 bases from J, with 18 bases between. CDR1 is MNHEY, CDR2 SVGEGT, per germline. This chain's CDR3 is CASSNVGTPDYEQYF. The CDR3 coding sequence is TGTGCCAGCAGTAACGTAGGGACACCAGATTACGAGCAGTACTTC.

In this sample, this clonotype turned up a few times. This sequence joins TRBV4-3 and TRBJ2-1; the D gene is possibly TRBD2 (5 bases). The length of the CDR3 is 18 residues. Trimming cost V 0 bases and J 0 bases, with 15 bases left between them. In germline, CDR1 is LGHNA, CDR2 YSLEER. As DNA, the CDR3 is TGCGCCAGCAGCCAAGATCTCCGGACTTCCTTCTCCTACAATGAGCAGTTCTTC. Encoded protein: CASSQDLRTSFSYNEQFF.

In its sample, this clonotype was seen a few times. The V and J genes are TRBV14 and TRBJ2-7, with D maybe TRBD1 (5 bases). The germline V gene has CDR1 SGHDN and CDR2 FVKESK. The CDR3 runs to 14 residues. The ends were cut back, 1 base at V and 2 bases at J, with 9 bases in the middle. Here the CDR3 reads CASSQVQAAYEQYF. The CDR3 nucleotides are TGTGCCAGCAGCCAAGTACAGGCCGCCTACGAGCAGTACTTC.

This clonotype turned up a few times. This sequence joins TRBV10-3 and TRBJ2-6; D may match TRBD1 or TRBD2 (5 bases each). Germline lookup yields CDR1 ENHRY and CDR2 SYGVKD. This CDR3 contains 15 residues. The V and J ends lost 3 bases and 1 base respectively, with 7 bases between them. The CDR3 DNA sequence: TGTGCCATCAGTGATTGGGGGTCTGGGGCCAACGTCCTGACTTTC. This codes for CAISDWGSGANVLTF.

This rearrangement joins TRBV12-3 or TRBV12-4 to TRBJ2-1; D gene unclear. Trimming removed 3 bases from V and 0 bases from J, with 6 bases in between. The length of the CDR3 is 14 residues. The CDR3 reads CASSFGFSYNEQFF. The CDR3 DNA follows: TGTGCCAGCAGTTTCGGATTCTCCTACAATGAGCAGTTCTTC.

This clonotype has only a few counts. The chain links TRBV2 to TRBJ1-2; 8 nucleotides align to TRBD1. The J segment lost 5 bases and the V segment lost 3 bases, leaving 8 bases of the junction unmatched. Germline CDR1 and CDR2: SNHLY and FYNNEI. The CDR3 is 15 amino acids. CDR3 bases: TGTGCCAGCAGTGATTACCCAGGGGGCGCGTATGGCTACACCTTC. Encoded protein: CASSDYPGGAYGYTF.

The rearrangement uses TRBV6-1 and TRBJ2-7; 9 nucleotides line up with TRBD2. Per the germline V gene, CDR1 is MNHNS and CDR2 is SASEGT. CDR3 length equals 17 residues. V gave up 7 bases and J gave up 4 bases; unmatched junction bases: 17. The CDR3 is CASTAGREGTISYEQYF. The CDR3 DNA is TGTGCCAGCACCGCCGGGCGGGAGGGTACAATTTCATACGAGCAGTACTTC.

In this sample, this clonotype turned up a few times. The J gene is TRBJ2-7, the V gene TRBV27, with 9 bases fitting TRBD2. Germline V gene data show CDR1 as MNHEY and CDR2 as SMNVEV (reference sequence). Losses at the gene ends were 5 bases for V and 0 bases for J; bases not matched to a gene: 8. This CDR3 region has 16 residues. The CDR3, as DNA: TGTGCCAGCAGTCCACTAGCGGGTAAAGTCTCCTACGAGCAGTACTTC. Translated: CASSPLAGKVSYEQYF.